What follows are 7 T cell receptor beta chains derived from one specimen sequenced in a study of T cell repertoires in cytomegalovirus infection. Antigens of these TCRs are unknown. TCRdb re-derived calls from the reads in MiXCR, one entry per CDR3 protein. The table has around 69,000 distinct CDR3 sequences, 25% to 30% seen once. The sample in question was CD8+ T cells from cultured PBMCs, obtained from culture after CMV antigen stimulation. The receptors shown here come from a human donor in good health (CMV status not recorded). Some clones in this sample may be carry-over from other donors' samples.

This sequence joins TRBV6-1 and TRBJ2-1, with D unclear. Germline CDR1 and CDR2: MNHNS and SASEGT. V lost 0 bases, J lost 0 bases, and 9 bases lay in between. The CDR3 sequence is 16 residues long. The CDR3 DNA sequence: TGTGCCAGCAGTGAAGCACTATCGAGCTCCTACAATGAGCAGTTCTTC. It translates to CASSEALSSSYNEQFF.

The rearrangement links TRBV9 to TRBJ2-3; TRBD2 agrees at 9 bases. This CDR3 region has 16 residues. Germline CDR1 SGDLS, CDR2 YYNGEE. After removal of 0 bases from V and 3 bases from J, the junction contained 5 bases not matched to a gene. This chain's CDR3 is CASSVAASGATDTQYF. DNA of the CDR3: TGTGCCAGCAGCGTAGCTGCTAGCGGGGCTACAGATACGCAGTATTTT.

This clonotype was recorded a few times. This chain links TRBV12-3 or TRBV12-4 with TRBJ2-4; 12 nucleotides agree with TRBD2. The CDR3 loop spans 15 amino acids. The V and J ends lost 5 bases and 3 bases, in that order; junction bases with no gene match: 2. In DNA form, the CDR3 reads TGTGCCAGCAGTACTAGCGGGGGGAACAAAAACATTCAGTACTTC. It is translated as CASSTSGGNKNIQYF.

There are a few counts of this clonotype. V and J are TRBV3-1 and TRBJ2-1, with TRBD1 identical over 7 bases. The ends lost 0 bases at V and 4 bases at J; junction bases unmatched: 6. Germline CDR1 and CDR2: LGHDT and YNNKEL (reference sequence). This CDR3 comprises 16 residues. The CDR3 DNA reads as TGTGCCAGCAGCCAAGACGACAGGGCGTTATACAATGAGCAGTTCTTC. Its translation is CASSQDDRALYNEQFF.

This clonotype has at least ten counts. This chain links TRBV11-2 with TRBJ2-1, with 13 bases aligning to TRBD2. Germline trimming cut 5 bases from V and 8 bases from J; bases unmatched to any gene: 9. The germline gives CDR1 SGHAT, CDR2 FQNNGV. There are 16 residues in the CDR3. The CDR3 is CASSRRTSGSVDEQFF. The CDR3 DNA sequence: TGTGCCAGCAGCCGACGGACTAGCGGGAGTGTCGATGAGCAGTTCTTC.

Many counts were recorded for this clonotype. The CDR3 DNA is TGTGCCAGCAGCTTGAAATCACCGGCTAATGAAAAACTGTTTTTT. It codes for CASSLKSPANEKLFF. J is TRBJ1-4 and V is TRBV5-4; D remains ambiguous. From germline, CDR1 is SGHNT and CDR2 YYREEE (reference sequence). Deletions cut 1 base from V and 3 bases from J, with 10 bases between. The CDR3 covers 15 residues. Combining the CDR3 with reference TRBV5-4 and TRBJ1-4 gives the whole variable domain ETGVTQSPTHLIKTRGQQVTLRCSSQSGHNTVSWYQQALGQGPQFIFQYYREEENGRGNFPPRFSGLQFPNYSSELNVNALELDDSALYLCASSLKSPANEKLFFGSGTQLSVL.

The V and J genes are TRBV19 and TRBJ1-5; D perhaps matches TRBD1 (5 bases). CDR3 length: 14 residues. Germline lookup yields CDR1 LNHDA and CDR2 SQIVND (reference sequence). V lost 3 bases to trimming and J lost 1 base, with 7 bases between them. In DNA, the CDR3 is TGTGCCAGTAGTATCAGGGACAGCAATCAGCCCCAGCATTTT. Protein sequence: CASSIRDSNQPQHF.